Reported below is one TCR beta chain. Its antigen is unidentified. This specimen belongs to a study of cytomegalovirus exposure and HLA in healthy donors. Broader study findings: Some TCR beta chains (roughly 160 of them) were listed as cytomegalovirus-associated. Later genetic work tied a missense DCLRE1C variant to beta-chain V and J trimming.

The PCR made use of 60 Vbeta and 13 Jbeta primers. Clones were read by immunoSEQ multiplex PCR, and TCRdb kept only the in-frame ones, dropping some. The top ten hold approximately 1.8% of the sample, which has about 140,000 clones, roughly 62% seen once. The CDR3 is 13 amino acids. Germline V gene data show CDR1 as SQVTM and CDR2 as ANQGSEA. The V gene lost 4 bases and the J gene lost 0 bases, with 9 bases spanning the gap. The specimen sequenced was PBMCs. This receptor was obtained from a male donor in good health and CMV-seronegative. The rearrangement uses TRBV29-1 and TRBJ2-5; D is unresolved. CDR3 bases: TGCAGCGTTGTAGGCAGGTACCAAGAGACCCAGTACTTC. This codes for CSVVGRYQETQYF. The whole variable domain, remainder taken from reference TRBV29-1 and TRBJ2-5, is SAVISQKPSRDICQRGTSLTIQCQVDSQVTMMFWYRQQPGQSLTLIATANQGSEATYESGFVIDKFPISRPNLTFSTLTVSNMSPEDSSIYLCSVVGRYQETQYFGPGTRLLVL.